The 13 T cell receptor beta chains below all came from one sample that was sequenced in a study of cytomegalovirus exposure and HLA in healthy donors. The PCR ran on 60 Vbeta and 13 Jbeta primers. Here immunoSEQ multiplex PCR was the method, and the copy in TCRdb shows in-frame clones only, minus some. Of 210,000 or so clones listed, around four fifths are singletons. The sample taken for sequencing was PBMCs. These TCRs come from a boy between 2 and 10 years old in good health and CMV-seronegative.

The chain combines TRBV7-2 with TRBJ2-5; the match to TRBD2 covers 8 bases. The CDR3 has 17 residues. Trimming removed 1 base from V and 8 bases from J; junction bases left unmatched: 15. Germline CDR1 SGHTA, CDR2 FQGNSA. The CDR3 DNA reads TGTGCCAGCAGCTTAGAAGCGGTAGCGGGACTTGGGGAAACCCAGTACTTC. Translation: CASSLEAVAGLGETQYF.

V and J are TRBV19 and TRBJ2-1; TRBD2 agrees at 8 bases. The germline V gene has CDR1 LNHDA and CDR2 SQIVND (reference sequence). Trimming cost V 5 bases and J 7 bases; bases outside gene matches: 4. The CDR3 is made up of 13 amino acids. CDR3 nucleotide sequence: TGTGCCAGTAGTGGGGGACTAGGGAATGAGCAGTTCTTC. Its translation: CASSGGLGNEQFF.

The J gene is TRBJ2-5, the V gene TRBV7-9, with 9 bases that match TRBD1. V lost 5 bases to trimming and J lost 3 bases; unmatched junction nucleotides: 4. Looked up from germline, CDR1 is SEHNR and CDR2 is FQNEAQ (reference sequence). The CDR3 is made up of 14 amino acids. DNA of the CDR3: TGTGCCAGCAGCCCCCGGACAGGGGAAGAGACCCAGTACTTC. Protein sequence: CASSPRTGEETQYF.

The chain joins TRBV6-6 to TRBJ2-7, with 10 bases matching TRBD2. There are 15 residues in the CDR3. The germline gives CDR1 MNHNY, CDR2 SVGAGI (reference sequence). The V and J ends lost 6 bases and 6 bases, in that order; junction bases with no gene match: 11. CDR3 loop: CASRETSGIPPEQYF. CDR3 sequence (DNA): TGTGCCAGCAGAGAAACTAGCGGGATTCCCCCCGAGCAGTACTTC.

This clone appeared once. The chain joins TRBV7-3 to TRBJ2-3; weak D call: TRBD2 (5 bases). Germline-derived CDR1 and CDR2 are SGHTA and FQGTGA. There are 13 residues in the CDR3. V shed 6 bases and J shed 2 bases, with 9 bases lying between them. The CDR3 DNA reads TGTGCCAGCAGTCACGACTACACAGATACGCAGTATTTT. This translates into CASSHDYTDTQYF.

The rearrangement joins TRBV10-3 to TRBJ2-5, with 7 bases fitting TRBD2. Germline V CDR1 and CDR2: ENHRY, SYGVKD. This CDR3 is built from 17 residues. V was pared by 2 bases and J by 9 bases, with 18 bases of the junction left unmatched. The CDR3 sequence is CAISEPVARSREAAQYF. The CDR3 DNA reads TGTGCCATCAGTGAGCCGGTGGCTCGTAGCCGGGAGGCGGCCCAGTACTTC.

This rearrangement joins TRBV20-1 to TRBJ2-3; D is undetermined. The CDR3 contains 8 residues. CDR1 DFQATT and CDR2 SNEGSKA come from the germline V gene (reference sequence). This chain's CDR3 is CSVDTQYF. Here the CDR3 DNA reads TGCAGCGTTGATACGCAGTATTTT.

The chain has TRBV7-8 and TRBJ2-3, with 7 bases fitting TRBD2. Germline CDR1 and CDR2: SGHVS and FQNEAQ. The CDR3 spans 16 residues. Unmatched junction bases numbered 5, after V lost 2 bases and J lost 0 bases. The DNA of the CDR3 is TGTGCCAGCAGCTTACCTAGCGGCTTTAGCACAGATACGCAGTATTTT. This codes for CASSLPSGFSTDTQYF.

The gene calls are TRBV11-3 and TRBJ1-1, with D uncertain. There are 13 residues in the CDR3. Germline V gene lookup returns CDR1 SGHNT and CDR2 YENEEA. V lost 4 bases to trimming and J lost 6 bases, with 12 bases between them. CDR3 bases: TGTGCCAGCAGCTCGGATGAGGCCGCTGAAGCTTTCTTT. Its translation is CASSSDEAAEAFF.

The chain combines TRBV2 with TRBJ1-4; possible D gene TRBD1, 6 bases. Per germline, CDR1 SNHLY and CDR2 FYNNEI. Trimming left V 1 base short and J 3 bases short, with 6 bases between. CDR3 size: 14 residues. CDR3 sequence reads: CASSEGQANEKLFF. DNA for the CDR3: TGTGCCAGCAGTGAAGGACAGGCTAATGAAAAACTGTTTTTT.

The CDR3 loop is CASSLESRTWDTQYF. The CDR3 DNA reads as TGTGCCAGCAGCTTAGAGTCGCGGACTTGGGATACGCAGTATTTT. V gene TRBV11-2 combines with J gene TRBJ2-3; perhaps TRBD2 as D (5 bases). This CDR3 comprises 15 residues. Trimming stripped 0 bases from V and 6 bases from J, with 13 bases between. The germline V gene encodes CDR1 SGHAT and CDR2 FQNNGV.

This chain uses TRBV6-5 with TRBJ1-2; D is perhaps TRBD1 (6 bases). The CDR3 covers 15 residues. CDR1 MNHEY and CDR2 SVGAGI come from the germline V gene. The V end lost 0 bases, the J end lost 4 bases, and 12 bases lay between the germline ends. CDR3 sequence: CASSYSGGSLYGYTF. CDR3 sequence (DNA): TGTGCCAGCAGTTACTCAGGGGGTTCCCTCTATGGCTACACCTTC.

The chain has TRBV7-9 and TRBJ1-4, with D tentatively TRBD1 (6 bases). Germline V gives CDR1 SEHNR, CDR2 FQNEAQ (reference sequence). CDR3 length equals 15 residues. Trimming took 5 bases from V and 0 from J, leaving 10 bases between them. The CDR3 DNA sequence: TGTGCCAGCAGCCAGACAGGTTCAACTAATGAAAAACTGTTTTTT. Its protein product is CASSQTGSTNEKLFF.